These 5 T cell receptor beta chains originate from one sample sequenced in a study of graft-versus-host responses after intestinal transplantation. Graft specimens yielded both intraepithelial and lamina propria lymphocytes. TCRdb's table, derived via immunoSEQ multiplex PCR, lists solely in-frame clones and lacks some. The top ten hold 20% to 25% of the sample, which has some 15,000 clones, roughly 70% seen once. The source material was ileum tissue, sampled around 99 weeks after intestinal transplantation. The receptors shown here come from a human patient who received an intestinal transplant, so some T cells may come from the graft donor.

This chain connects TRBV11-2 to TRBJ2-5; no reliable D call. CDR3 length: 16 residues. From germline, CDR1 is SGHAT and CDR2 FQNNGV. V lost 5 bases and J lost 0, with 16 bases in between. CDR3 loop: CASSPPGRTYQETQYF. The DNA for the CDR3 is TGTGCCAGCAGCCCCCCTGGGCGGACGTACCAAGAGACCCAGTACTTC.

The rearrangement links TRBV4-3 to TRBJ2-7; D is possibly TRBD1 (7 bases). Trimming took 3 bases from V and 7 from J, leaving 31 bases between them. CDR1 and CDR2 (germline): LGHNA, YSLEER. The CDR3 has 19 amino acids. The CDR3 protein is CASSHSWFSWGQPRGEQYF. The CDR3 DNA is TGCGCCAGCAGCCATTCCTGGTTTAGTTGGGGACAGCCCCGGGGGGAGCAGTACTTC.

The chain employs TRBV25-1 and TRBJ2-3; TRBD2 agrees at 9 bases. CDR3 length equals 18 residues. Germline-derived CDR1 and CDR2 are MGHDK and SYGVNS. The V gene end was trimmed by 3 bases and the J gene end by 7 bases; junction bases not matched to a gene: 17. The DNA of the CDR3 is TGTGCCAGCAGTGATTGGCGAGGAGCGGGGGGTAAAGGACATACGCAGTATTTT. This encodes CASSDWRGAGGKGHTQYF.

J is TRBJ2-7 and V is TRBV4-1; the match to TRBD1 covers 7 bases. The V gene's germline CDR1 is MGHRA and CDR2 YSYEKL. Trimming at V came to 0 bases and at J to 3 bases, leaving 8 bases not matched to a gene. CDR3 length: 16 residues. In DNA, the CDR3 is TGCGCCAGCAGCCAAGATGTGGGACAGCCTCTCTACGAGCAGTACTTC. Protein: CASSQDVGQPLYEQYF.

By frequency in the sample, this clone is medium-sized (0.01 to 0.1%). The J gene is TRBJ2-7, the V gene TRBV5-1; 10 positions match TRBD1. Germline CDR1 is SGHRS and CDR2 is YFSETQ. After removal of 4 bases from V and 3 bases from J, the junction contained 10 bases not matched to a gene. The CDR3 runs to 16 residues. The CDR3 bases are TGCGCCAGCAGCCCGGCGACAGGGGGCGCGTTCTACGAGCAGTACTTC. Translation: CASSPATGGAFYEQYF.